What follows is one T cell receptor beta chain and its context. Its antigen is not identified. This entry comes from a study of CD8 T cells in ankylosing spondylitis. A quantitative 5'-RACE method, one with molecular barcodes, was used to make TCR beta libraries. Via MiXCR, TCRdb re-called the 5' RACE reads, giving one row per CDR3 protein. The sample has 750,000 to 850,000 distinct CDR3 sequences; over 9.5% are singletons. Study-level results: Seemingly distinctive of ankylosing spondylitis blood was a TCR beta motif formed by eight highly homologous variants. Within matched ankylosing spondylitis synovial fluid, disease-linked clones were reportedly significantly enriched. A subset of motif variants has previously been described in the synovial fluid and blood of reactive arthritis.

Sequences were obtained from blood, either unsorted or a sorted T cell fraction (not recorded which). The clonotype was recovered from a male donor with ankylosing spondylitis.

Here the CDR3 DNA reads TGCGCCAGCAGCCCTAGAGGCCTAGCGATCTCCTACAATGAGCAGTTCTTC. This translates into CASSPRGLAISYNEQFF. The chain links TRBV4-1 to TRBJ2-1; perhaps TRBD2 as D (6 bases). Germline V gene data show CDR1 as MGHRA and CDR2 as YSYEKL. Trimming left V 4 bases short and J 0 bases short, with 16 bases between. This CDR3 has 17 amino acids.